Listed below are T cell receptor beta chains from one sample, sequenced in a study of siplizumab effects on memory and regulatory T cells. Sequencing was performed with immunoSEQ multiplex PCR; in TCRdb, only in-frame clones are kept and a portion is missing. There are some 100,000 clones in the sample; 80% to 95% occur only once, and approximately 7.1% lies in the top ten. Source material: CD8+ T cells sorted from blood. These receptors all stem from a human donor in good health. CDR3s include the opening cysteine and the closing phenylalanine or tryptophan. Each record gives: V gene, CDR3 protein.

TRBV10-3	CAISGESTDTQYF
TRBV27	CASSLGANTEAFF
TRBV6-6	CASSYRGQAHGDGYTF
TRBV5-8	CASSPDRGAYEQYF
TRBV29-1	CSVEDRDYGYTF
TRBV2	CASSDSALMNTEAFF
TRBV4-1	CASSQDFGAGNNSPLHF
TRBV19	CASSTGDPSYNEQFF
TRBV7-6	CASSFPVTGTEAFF
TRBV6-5	CASSYRGDNEQFF
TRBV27	CASKTSLADLETQYF
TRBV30	CAWSAIRTNF
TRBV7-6	CASSVRPGQGFYEQFF
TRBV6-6	CASSYSVQNTEAFF
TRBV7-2	CASSLGTVYGYTF
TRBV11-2	CASSSGQGVDTQYF
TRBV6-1	CASSEGVFSSYEQYF
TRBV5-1	CASSPGMETQYF
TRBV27	CASRRQPGAGELFF
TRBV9	CASSAGQGLVTEAFF
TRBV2	CASSDGPSNQPQHF
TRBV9	CASNDGTTYNEQFF
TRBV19	CASSKDIPQSNQPQHF
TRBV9	CASSATGGRISEQFF
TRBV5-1	CASSPGQGQYGYTF
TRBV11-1	CASSPLPEGYNEQFF
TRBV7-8	CASSEQGLHTEAFF
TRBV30	CAWSEHWNSPLHF
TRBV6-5	CASSREGRLNEKLFF
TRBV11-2	CASSLDLDNSYEQYF
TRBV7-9	CASSGASGGGTDTQYF
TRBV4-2	CASSHEYRGHYNEQFF
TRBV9	CASSEGTGVYEQYF